This T cell receptor (beta chain) was identified in a study of Tregs in tolerant kidney transplant recipients. The method was immunoSEQ multiplex PCR; TCRdb's version includes in-frame clones alone and lacks a portion of them. The sample has about 69,000 clones; roughly 89% are singletons. This material consisted of CD4+ T cells from blood, taken before the transplant. The clonotype comes from a human donor who received a combined kidney and bone marrow transplant.

CDR3 protein: CAISESVQNRVGYGYTF. DNA of the CDR3: TGTGCCATCAGTGAGTCGGTCCAAAACAGGGTAGGCTATGGCTACACCTTC. The chain is built from TRBV10-3 and TRBJ1-2, with D maybe TRBD1 (6 bases). Trimming stripped 0 bases from V and 4 bases from J, with 18 bases between. Per germline, CDR1 ENHRY and CDR2 SYGVKD. This CDR3 contains 17 residues.